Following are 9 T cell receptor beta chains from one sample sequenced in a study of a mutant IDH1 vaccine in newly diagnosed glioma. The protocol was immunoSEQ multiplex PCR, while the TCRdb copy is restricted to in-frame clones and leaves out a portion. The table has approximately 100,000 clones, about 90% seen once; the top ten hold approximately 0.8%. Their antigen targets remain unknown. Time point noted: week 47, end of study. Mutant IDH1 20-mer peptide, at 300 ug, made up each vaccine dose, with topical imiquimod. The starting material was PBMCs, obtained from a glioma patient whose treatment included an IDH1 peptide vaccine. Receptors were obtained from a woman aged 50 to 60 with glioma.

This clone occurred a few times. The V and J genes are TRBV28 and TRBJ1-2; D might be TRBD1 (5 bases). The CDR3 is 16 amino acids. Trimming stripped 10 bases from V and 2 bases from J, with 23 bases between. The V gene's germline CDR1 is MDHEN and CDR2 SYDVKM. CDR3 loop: CATQQGARDGNYGYTF. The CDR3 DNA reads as TGTGCCACCCAGCAGGGCGCACGGGACGGCAACTATGGCTACACCTTC.

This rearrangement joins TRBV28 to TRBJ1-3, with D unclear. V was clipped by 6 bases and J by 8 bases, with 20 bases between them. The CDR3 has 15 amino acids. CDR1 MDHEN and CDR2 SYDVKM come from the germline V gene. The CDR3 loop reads CASSPASKGSDTIYF. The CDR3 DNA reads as TGTGCCAGCAGCCCCGCCTCCAAGGGTAGCGACACCATATATTTT.

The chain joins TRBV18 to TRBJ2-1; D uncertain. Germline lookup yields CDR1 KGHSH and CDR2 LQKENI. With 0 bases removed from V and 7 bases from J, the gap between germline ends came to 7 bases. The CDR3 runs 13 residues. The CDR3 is CASSPPVVNEQFF. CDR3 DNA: TGTGCCAGCTCACCACCCGTGGTTAATGAGCAGTTCTTC.

As DNA, the CDR3 is TGTGCCAGCAGTTACTCAAGGACAGGAGAGACCCAGTACTTC. Translated: CASSYSRTGETQYF. The rearrangement uses TRBV6-5 and TRBJ2-5, with TRBD1 matching over 7 bases. CDR3 length: 14 residues. The germline CDR1 and CDR2 sequences are MNHEY and SVGAGI. V lost 0 bases to trimming and J lost 4 bases; unmatched junction nucleotides: 2.

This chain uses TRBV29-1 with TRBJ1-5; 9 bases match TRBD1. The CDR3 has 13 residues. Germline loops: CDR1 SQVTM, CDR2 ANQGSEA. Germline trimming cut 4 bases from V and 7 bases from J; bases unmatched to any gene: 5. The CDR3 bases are TGCAGCGTTGTGGGACAGGGCGGCCAGCCCCAGCATTTT. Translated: CSVVGQGGQPQHF.

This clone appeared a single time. CDR3 region: CASAILNTGELFF. Here the CDR3 DNA reads TGTGCCAGCGCAATTCTAAACACCGGGGAGCTGTTTTTT. The rearrangement uses TRBV28 and TRBJ2-2; D ambiguous. V was pared by 8 bases and J by 2 bases, with 9 bases between. Germline lookup yields CDR1 MDHEN and CDR2 SYDVKM. The CDR3 contains 13 residues.

This CDR3 reads CASRRDRASPLHF. For the CDR3, the DNA is TGTGCCAGTAGACGGGACAGGGCGTCACCCCTCCACTTT. This chain uses TRBV19 with TRBJ1-6, with TRBD1 matching over 9 bases. This CDR3 contains 13 residues. V dropped 6 bases and J dropped 10; count of bases not matched to a gene: 4. Germline V gene sequence: CDR1 LNHDA, CDR2 SQIVND (reference sequence).

CDR3 in amino acids: CASKSGRGGYEKLFF. CDR3 nucleotide sequence: TGTGCCAGCAAATCGGGGAGGGGGGGTTATGAAAAACTGTTTTTT. This chain links TRBV6-1 with TRBJ1-4; D is perhaps TRBD1 (6 bases). The CDR3 is 15 amino acids. The germline V and J ends were trimmed by 7 bases and 6 bases, with 18 bases remaining between them. Germline V CDR1 and CDR2: MNHNS, SASEGT.

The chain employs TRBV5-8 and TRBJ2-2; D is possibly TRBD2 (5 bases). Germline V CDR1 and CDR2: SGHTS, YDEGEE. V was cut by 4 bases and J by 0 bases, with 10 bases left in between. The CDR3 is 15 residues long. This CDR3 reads CASSTERPNTGELFF. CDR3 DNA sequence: TGTGCCAGCAGCACTGAGCGGCCGAACACCGGGGAGCTGTTTTTT.